The 24 T cell receptor beta chains listed next were all sequenced from one sample in a study of shared clonotypes between healthy human individuals. Data came from immunoSEQ multiplex PCR; TCRdb stores just in-frame clones and leaves some out. The sample carries hundreds of thousands of clones, 74% recorded once. Sequenced input: memory CD4+ T cells sorted from blood. Subset defined: CD45RA-negative fraction. The receptors shown here come from a woman aged 25 to 39 in good health.

In this sample, this clone turned up a few times. The V and J genes are TRBV28 and TRBJ2-7; TRBD2 is a possible D gene (5 bases). V lost 2 bases and J 0 bases, leaving 14 bases between the germline ends. The CDR3 loop spans 16 amino acids. The germline CDR1 and CDR2 sequences are MDHEN and SYDVKM. This CDR3 reads CASSLPDLPSSYEQYF. CDR3 coding DNA: TGTGCCAGCAGTTTACCGGACTTACCTAGCTCCTACGAGCAGTACTTC.

V gene TRBV4-2 combines with J gene TRBJ2-1; 8 bases match TRBD2. CDR1 is LGHNA and CDR2 is YNFKEQ in the germline V gene. V was pared by 1 base and J by 8 bases, with 7 bases of the junction left unmatched. The CDR3 length is 15 residues. In DNA, the CDR3 is TGTGCCAGCAGCCAAGGGAGCGGGAGTAGTGATGAGCAGTTCTTC. Translated, it gives CASSQGSGSSDEQFF.

This chain joins TRBV7-6 and TRBJ2-1; TRBD1 or TRBD2 may be the D gene (5 bases each). This CDR3 region has 12 residues. Germline CDR1 reads SGHVS; CDR2 reads FNYEAQ. V gave up 6 bases and J gave up 14 bases, with 17 bases separating them. CDR3 coding DNA: TGTGCCAGCAGTTCAAGGGGTGGGGGAAAGTTCTTC. As protein: CASSSRGGGKFF.

The chain employs TRBV2 and TRBJ2-7, with TRBD1 matching 11 bases. Germline values: CDR1 SNHLY, CDR2 FYNNEI. The CDR3 has 15 amino acids. J was trimmed by 3 bases and V by 2 bases; bases with no gene match: 3. The CDR3 nucleotides read TGTGCCAGCAGTGAAATGGGACAGGGGGTCTACGAGCAGTACTTC. Protein sequence: CASSEMGQGVYEQYF.

V and J are TRBV10-1 and TRBJ2-7; maybe TRBD1 (5 bases). The CDR3 has 13 residues. CDR1 WNHNN and CDR2 SYGVQD come from the germline V gene (reference sequence). Trimming took off 2 bases at V and 6 bases at J, with 11 bases between the two ends. The CDR3: CASSEPGLGEQYF. DNA for the CDR3: TGCGCCAGCAGTGAGCCAGGGTTGGGCGAGCAGTACTTC.

With regard to this clone: Other nucleotide sequences from this sample produce the same CDR3. The rearrangement uses TRBV7-3 and TRBJ1-2; tentatively, D is TRBD1 (5 bases). The CDR3 contains 13 residues. Trimming stripped 2 bases from V and 4 bases from J, with 8 bases between. Germline V CDR1 and CDR2: SGHTA, FQGTGA. The CDR3 coding sequence is TGTGCCAGCAGCTTACCGGGGGGCTATGGCTACACCTTC. Protein: CASSLPGGYGYTF. The variable domain in full, completed from reference TRBV7-3 and TRBJ1-2, reads GAGVSQTPSNKVTEKGKYVELRCDPISGHTALYWYRQSLGQGPEFLIYFQGTGAADDSGLPNDRFFAVRPEGSVSTLKIQRTERGDSAVYLCASSLPGGYGYTFGSGTRLTVV.

This clone was found a few times. The chain links TRBV28 to TRBJ2-1, with D maybe TRBD2 (6 bases). V dropped 3 bases and J dropped 0 bases, with 12 bases sitting between them. The germline gives CDR1 MDHEN, CDR2 SYDVKM. This CDR3 comprises 16 residues. The DNA of the CDR3 is TGTGCCAGCAGTTTGGCGGGACTCGACTCCTACAATGAGCAGTTCTTC. It yields the protein CASSLAGLDSYNEQFF.

The chain employs TRBV5-4 and TRBJ2-1; a possible D gene is TRBD2 (5 bases). There are 15 residues in the CDR3. Germline loops: CDR1 SGHNT, CDR2 YYREEE (reference sequence). Trimming left V 1 base short and J 9 bases short, with 17 bases between. CDR3 amino acids: CASSLPLGSRGEQFF. DNA of the CDR3: TGTGCCAGCAGCTTGCCCCTGGGCTCACGGGGTGAGCAGTTCTTC.

The genes are TRBV27 and TRBJ1-1; D not resolved. Germline values: CDR1 MNHEY, CDR2 SMNVEV (reference sequence). V lost 6 bases and J 1 base, leaving 18 bases between the germline ends. This CDR3 spans 16 amino acids. CDR3 sequence (DNA): TGTGCCAGCAGCCCAAGGGTTACCTTAAAGAACACTGAAGCTTTCTTT. This encodes CASSPRVTLKNTEAFF.

This clone was counted a few times. The DNA of the CDR3 is TGTGCCAGCGGGACAGGGGGCCGGGCGACTAATGAAAAACTGTTTTTT. Translating it yields CASGTGGRATNEKLFF. V is TRBV19 and J is TRBJ1-4; 12 bases agree with TRBD1. Germline values: CDR1 LNHDA, CDR2 SQIVND (reference sequence). After removal of 9 bases from V and 2 bases from J, the junction contained 7 bases not matched to a gene. This CDR3 has 16 residues.

This chain joins TRBV11-2 and TRBJ2-3; D possibly corresponds to TRBD1 (5 bases). The CDR3 consists of 16 residues. Looked up from germline, CDR1 is SGHAT and CDR2 is FQNNGV. The ends were cut back, 3 bases at V and 4 bases at J, with 17 bases in the middle. DNA for the CDR3: TGTGCCAGCAGCTTCCCATGGGGCCCCGAAGCAGATACGCAGTATTTT. Its translation: CASSFPWGPEADTQYF.

This chain connects TRBV11-2 to TRBJ2-7, with 7 bases that match TRBD2. The V gene's germline CDR1 is SGHAT and CDR2 FQNNGV. The CDR3 runs 15 residues. The ends lost 5 bases at V and 1 base at J; junction bases unmatched: 8. The CDR3 nucleotides read TGTGCCAGCAGCCACCCTAGCGGTGATTCCTACGAGCAGTACTTC. Translation: CASSHPSGDSYEQYF.

This clone was counted a single time. The CDR3 nucleotides are TGTGCCAGCAGTTCGGACAGGGGCGGCGGCTACACCTTC. Translated: CASSSDRGGGYTF. The genes are TRBV28 and TRBJ1-2; 9 positions agree with TRBD1. The V gene's germline CDR1 is MDHEN and CDR2 SYDVKM. CDR3 length: 13 residues. The junction had 5 bases not matched to a gene; V was cut back by 4 bases and J by 8 bases.

The chain uses TRBV7-6 and TRBJ2-3; D is perhaps TRBD2 (5 bases). V gave up 5 bases and J gave up 4 bases, with 13 bases separating them. The CDR3 totals 14 residues. From germline, CDR1 is SGHVS and CDR2 FNYEAQ. The CDR3 here is CASSPGVRADTQYF. In DNA, the CDR3 is TGTGCCAGCAGCCCCGGGGTGCGGGCAGATACGCAGTATTTT.

This chain connects TRBV2 to TRBJ1-1, with D possibly matching TRBD1 (6 bases). The CDR3 consists of 16 residues. Trimming took off 4 bases at V and 0 bases at J, with 15 bases between the two ends. Per the germline V gene, CDR1 is SNHLY and CDR2 is FYNNEI. The CDR3 nucleotides are TGTGCCAGCAGTGGAGTCGGGGCAGGGGTGAACACTGAAGCTTTCTTT. Residues: CASSGVGAGVNTEAFF.

As to this clone: Other DNA sequences of this sample code for an identical CDR3. This rearrangement joins TRBV7-9 to TRBJ1-1; D not resolved. CDR1 SEHNR and CDR2 FQNEAQ come from the germline V gene (reference sequence). Trimming shortened V by 1 base and J by 1 base, and 7 bases separated the two germline ends. This CDR3 is built from 14 residues. The CDR3 region has the DNA TGTGCCAGCAGCTTAGGCGCAGGGAACACTGAAGCTTTCTTT. This codes for CASSLGAGNTEAFF.

The rearrangement joins TRBV27 to TRBJ2-5; D is unresolved. The DNA end is a closer match to TRBJ2-7, so the J assignment may be wrong. The CDR3 length is 15 residues. Germline V gene data show CDR1 as MNHEY and CDR2 as SMNVEV (reference sequence). The CDR3 is CASSLEGASSYEQYF. Written as DNA, the CDR3 is TGTGCCAGCAGTTTGGAAGGTGCGAGCTCCTACGAGCAGTACTTC.

J is TRBJ1-5 and V is TRBV27, with D possibly being TRBD1 (5 bases). The CDR3 has 13 amino acids. Germline CDR1 is MNHEY and CDR2 is SMNVEV (reference sequence). Between the trimmed V and J ends, which lost 8 bases and 0 bases, there was a span of 8 bases. The DNA of the CDR3 is TGTGCCAGCGGGACTGTTAGCAATCAGCCCCAGCATTTT. Protein product: CASGTVSNQPQHF.

The gene calls are TRBV5-6 and TRBJ2-5; 12 nucleotides agree with TRBD2. TRBJ2-7 matches the DNA end more closely, so the J call is doubtful. CDR3 length equals 15 residues. Germline assignment: CDR1 SGHDT and CDR2 YYEEEE. The CDR3 loop reads CASSLVLAGGIEQYF. CDR3 nucleotide sequence: TGTGCCAGCAGCTTGGTTCTAGCGGGAGGGATCGAGCAGTACTTC.

Concerning this clone itself: This specimen includes other DNA sequences encoding the same CDR3. This chain joins TRBV10-3 and TRBJ2-2; 9 bases are shared with TRBD1. Looked up from germline, CDR1 is ENHRY and CDR2 is SYGVKD. Trimming removed 3 bases from V and 4 bases from J; junction bases left unmatched: 6. This CDR3 contains 16 residues. The CDR3 sequence: CAISEPGQGRTGELFF. The CDR3 DNA reads as TGTGCCATCAGTGAACCGGGACAGGGTCGCACCGGGGAGCTGTTTTTT.

The CDR3 sequence is CASSPDNQETQYF. CDR3 sequence (DNA): TGTGCCAGCAGTCCCGACAACCAAGAGACCCAGTACTTC. The chain is built from TRBV7-3 and TRBJ2-5; no clear D. Trimming took off 6 bases at V and 0 bases at J, with 8 bases between the two ends. The V gene's germline CDR1 is SGHTA and CDR2 FQGTGA. This CDR3 comprises 13 residues.

This chain connects TRBV2 to TRBJ1-3; D is undetermined. Germline CDR1 reads SNHLY; CDR2 reads FYNNEI. The CDR3 runs 15 residues. Trimming removed 7 bases at V and 0 bases at J, with 13 bases between. The CDR3 spells CASNPGMSSGNTIYF. CDR3 coding DNA: TGTGCCAGCAACCCGGGTATGAGCTCTGGAAACACCATATATTTT.

Only a few counts were recorded for this clone. The rearrangement links TRBV6-1 to TRBJ2-7; 7 bases are a match to TRBD1. Germline lookup yields CDR1 MNHNS and CDR2 SASEGT. The CDR3 is made up of 14 amino acids. With V trimmed by 8 bases and J by 3 bases, 10 bases remained unmatched. This chain's CDR3 is CASSRDRDFYEQYF. CDR3 bases: TGTGCCAGCTCCCGGGACAGAGACTTCTACGAGCAGTACTTC.

Details on this clone: A much larger clonotype is one base distant, so this may be a read error. J is TRBJ1-1 and V is TRBV7-3; D unresolved. Trimming stripped 5 bases from V and 1 base from J, with 8 bases between. The CDR3 has 13 amino acids. Germline V lookup: CDR1 SGHTA, CDR2 FQGTGA. The CDR3: CASSQRQNTEAFF. CDR3 in DNA: TGTGCCAGCAGCCAGAGACAGAACACTGAAGCTTTCTTT.